Below are 32 T cell receptor beta chains sequenced from a single sample in a study of blood T cells in healthy people across ages. A second PCR of 7 to 11 cycles used a sample-barcoded 5' primer and a J-beta primer mix. TCRdb re-called the 5' RACE reads through MiXCR, storing one row per CDR3 protein. The sample has approximately 680,000 distinct CDR3 sequences; about a third are singletons. The sample was blood. The receptors derive from an elderly woman in good health.

This clonotype was seen more than once but under ten times. The rearrangement links TRBV6-5 to TRBJ1-6; D is ambiguous. The length of the CDR3 is 13 residues. Trimming took 4 bases from V and 10 from J, leaving 11 bases between them. The germline V gene encodes CDR1 MNHEY and CDR2 SVGAGI. CDR3 bases: TGTGCCAGCAGTTCTGATATCGGGTCACCCCTCCACTTT. Protein sequence: CASSSDIGSPLHF.

This clonotype was seen at least ten times. This chain joins TRBV30 and TRBJ1-1; D remains ambiguous. CDR1 GTSNPN and CDR2 SVGIG come from the germline V gene (reference sequence). Trimming removed 1 base at V and 2 bases at J, with 8 bases between. There are 13 residues in the CDR3. In nucleotides, the CDR3 is TGTGCCTGGAGTGGGCAGCTAAACACTGAAGCTTTCTTT. Protein sequence: CAWSGQLNTEAFF.

This clonotype was recorded many times. The rearrangement uses TRBV10-3 and TRBJ2-7; maybe TRBD2 (5 bases). Germline CDR1 reads ENHRY; CDR2 reads SYGVKD. Deletions cut 10 bases from V and 3 bases from J, with 10 bases between. The CDR3 spans 11 residues. The CDR3 region has the DNA TGTGCCACGCGACTAAACTACGAGCAGTACTTC. Translating gives CATRLNYEQYF.

The rearrangement uses TRBV19 and TRBJ2-1; TRBD1 or TRBD2 may be the D gene (6 bases each). The CDR3 length is 16 residues. Between the trimmed V and J ends, which lost 5 bases and 0 bases, there was a span of 14 bases. CDR1 LNHDA and CDR2 SQIVND come from the germline V gene (reference sequence). CDR3 bases: TGTGCCAGTAGTTCGGGGGCCTACAGCTCCTACAATGAGCAGTTCTTC. Protein product: CASSSGAYSSYNEQFF.

This rearrangement joins TRBV20-1 to TRBJ2-1; 8 bases are shared with TRBD1. V was pared by 0 bases and J by 8 bases, with 9 bases of the junction left unmatched. This CDR3 spans 15 amino acids. Germline CDR1 is DFQATT and CDR2 is SNEGSKA (reference sequence). The CDR3 sequence: CSARDPWTGSYEQFF. Here the CDR3 DNA reads TGCAGTGCTAGAGATCCGTGGACAGGGAGCTATGAGCAGTTCTTC.

On this clonotype: One base away lies a much larger clone, so this may be a sequencing read error. CDR3 nucleotide sequence: TGCAGCGTTGAAGGGGGCAGGGGGCGGTCGAATGAGCAGTACTTC. This sequence encodes CSVEGGRGRSNEQYF. The rearrangement links TRBV29-1 to TRBJ2-7; TRBD1 agrees at 8 bases. CDR1 and CDR2 (germline): SQVTM, ANQGSEA. The CDR3 consists of 15 residues. Trimming removed 1 base from V and 7 bases from J; junction bases left unmatched: 12.

This chain uses TRBV4-3 with TRBJ2-7, with TRBD2 matching 7 bases. The CDR3 sequence is 14 residues long. The V gene's germline CDR1 is LGHNA and CDR2 YSLEER. Losses at the gene ends were 0 bases for V and 5 bases for J; bases not matched to a gene: 4. The CDR3 DNA follows: TGCGCCAGCAGCCAAGAAGAGCGGGGTGACGAGCAGTACTTC. Translating it yields CASSQEERGDEQYF.

The sample holds many counts of this clonotype. The chain recombines TRBV25-1 with TRBJ2-5; D gene unclear. The germline V gene has CDR1 MGHDK and CDR2 SYGVNS. The CDR3 length is 14 residues. Trimming took off 2 bases at V and 5 bases at J, with 12 bases between the two ends. This CDR3 is CASSELAAGETQYF. DNA for the CDR3: TGTGCCAGCAGTGAACTTGCGGCAGGCGAGACCCAGTACTTC.

To note about this clonotype: The junction differs from germline at one of its ends, possibly a read error. The rearrangement joins TRBV6-6 to TRBJ2-7; D gene unclear. The CDR3 contains 14 residues. Germline lookup yields CDR1 MNHNY and CDR2 SVGAGI (reference sequence). CDR3 residues: CASIRAAEAYERYF. The CDR3 DNA sequence: TGTGCCAGCATAAGGGCGGCGGAAGCCTACGAGCGGTACTTC.

The chain recombines TRBV7-7 with TRBJ2-1; tentatively, D is TRBD2 (6 bases). The CDR3 extends over 16 amino acids. Trimming shortened V by 2 bases and J by 0 bases, and 11 bases separated the two germline ends. CDR1 is SSHAT, CDR2 FNYEAQ, per germline (reference sequence). CDR3 loop: CASSLSDGSSYNEQFF. The CDR3 bases are TGTGCCAGCAGCTTATCGGACGGGAGCTCCTACAATGAGCAGTTCTTC.

The table lists this clonotype with many counts. V gene TRBV2 combines with J gene TRBJ2-1, with a weak D call TRBD2 (5 bases). The CDR3 loop spans 15 amino acids. Germline loops: CDR1 SNHLY, CDR2 FYNNEI. V lost 3 bases to trimming and J lost 1 base, with 10 bases between them. CDR3 sequence reads: CASSDYRGSYNEQFF. CDR3 DNA: TGTGCCAGCAGTGACTACCGGGGTTCCTACAATGAGCAGTTCTTC.

This clonotype has at least ten counts. The V and J genes are TRBV6-6 and TRBJ1-2, with 7 bases lining up with TRBD1. The CDR3 has 14 amino acids. Looked up from germline, CDR1 is MNHNY and CDR2 is SVGAGI (reference sequence). V trimming: 6 bases; J trimming: 2 bases; junction bases outside the gene matches: 6. This chain's CDR3 is CASSHRDRNYGYTF. CDR3 DNA sequence: TGTGCCAGCAGCCACCGGGACAGAAACTATGGCTACACCTTC.

A word on this clonotype: This may come from a read error, since a much larger clone is one base off. The V call is TRBV6-1, the J call TRBJ2-3, with D possibly matching TRBD2 (5 bases). The CDR3 runs to 13 residues. Germline loops: CDR1 MNHNS, CDR2 SASEGT. Between the trimmed V and J ends, which lost 9 bases and 10 bases, there was a span of 20 bases. CDR3 nucleotide sequence: TGTGCCAGTAAGGACTCGATGCAGGATGCGCAGTATTTT. Translating gives CASKDSMQDAQYF.

This chain joins TRBV18 and TRBJ1-1, with TRBD1 identical over 11 bases. The CDR3 runs to 16 residues. Germline V CDR1 and CDR2: KGHSH, LQKENI. Unmatched junction bases numbered 4, after V lost 0 bases and J lost 4 bases. In nucleotides, the CDR3 is TGTGCCAGCTCACCACCGACAGGGACAGGGGGCACTGAAGCTTTCTTT. It specifies CASSPPTGTGGTEAFF.

This sequence joins TRBV29-1 and TRBJ2-3; D is undetermined. The V end was cut by 4 bases, the J end by 0 bases, with 8 bases between. This CDR3 has 13 residues. Germline assignment: CDR1 SQVTM and CDR2 ANQGSEA. The CDR3 coding sequence is TGCAGCGTTGCCTTAGCTAGCACAGATACGCAGTATTTT. Translating it yields CSVALASTDTQYF.

This clonotype was recorded many times. J is TRBJ1-2 and V is TRBV5-1; the match to TRBD1 covers 12 bases. Germline loops: CDR1 SGHRS, CDR2 YFSETQ. Trimming took 4 bases from V and 2 from J; bases not matched to a gene: 9. The CDR3 is 17 amino acids. The DNA for the CDR3 is TGCGCCAGCAGCACCGGGACAGGGGGCTGGAAGAACTATGGCTACACCTTC. It codes for CASSTGTGGWKNYGYTF.

This sequence joins TRBV7-2 and TRBJ1-4; D is possibly TRBD1 (5 bases). The CDR3 sequence is 14 residues long. V lost 1 base and J lost 10, with 13 bases in between. The germline CDR1 and CDR2 sequences are SGHTA and FQGNSA. The CDR3, as DNA: TGTGCCAGCAGCTTAGACAGGAAAGGGTCAAAACTGTTTTTT. Protein sequence: CASSLDRKGSKLFF. The complete variable domain, with remaining parts taken from reference TRBV7-2 and TRBJ1-4, reads GAGVSQSPSNKVTEKGKDVELRCDPISGHTALYWYRQSLGQGLEFLIYFQGNSAPDKSGLPSDRFSAERTGGSVSTLTIQRTQQEDSAVYLCASSLDRKGSKLFFGSGTQLSVL.

Many counts were recorded for this clonotype. The genes are TRBV7-3 and TRBJ1-1; 7 nucleotides match TRBD1. Germline V gene sequence: CDR1 SGHTA, CDR2 FQGTGA. V gave up 3 bases and J gave up 3 bases; unmatched junction bases: 10. The CDR3 extends over 16 amino acids. The CDR3: CASSFGSGTVDTEAFF. DNA of the CDR3: TGTGCCAGCAGCTTTGGCTCCGGGACAGTAGACACTGAAGCTTTCTTT.

Regarding this clonotype: A read error is possible here, since a much larger clone lies one base away. The chain combines TRBV6-1 with TRBJ2-1, with 9 bases fitting TRBD1. The J call may not be correct, given that the DNA end is closer to TRBJ2-7. CDR1 MNHNS and CDR2 SASEGT come from the germline V gene. The CDR3 extends over 16 amino acids. The CDR3 region is CASSAQGASSYNEQYF. CDR3 nucleotide sequence: TGTGCCAGCAGTGCACAGGGGGCAAGCTCCTACAATGAGCAGTACTTC.

V usage is TRBV5-1 and J usage is TRBJ2-5, with 7 bases identical to TRBD1. The DNA matches TRBJ2-7 better at its end, which makes the J call doubtful. The germline V gene has CDR1 SGHRS and CDR2 YFSETQ. The CDR3 loop spans 16 amino acids. CDR3 bases: TGCGCCAGCAGCTTGGGGTCCGGGACAGTCTTGGACGAGCAGTACTTC. This translates into CASSLGSGTVLDEQYF.

The chain is built from TRBV20-1 and TRBJ2-5; 9 nucleotides align to TRBD2. Gene TRBJ2-7 matches the end of the DNA better, so the J call may be wrong. In germline, CDR1 is DFQATT, CDR2 SNEGSKA (reference sequence). This CDR3 is built from 15 residues. The CDR3 nucleotides read TGCAGTGCTAGAAGACTAGCGGAGAAGACCTACGAGCAGTACTTC. It specifies CSARRLAEKTYEQYF.

This clonotype was observed many times. The chain couples TRBV29-1 to TRBJ2-1; D gene ambiguous. V was pared by 4 bases and J by 0 bases, with 13 bases between. Germline V CDR1 and CDR2: SQVTM, ANQGSEA. The CDR3 is 15 amino acids. In nucleotides, the CDR3 is TGCAGCGTTGGAGGTTTACCGAGCTCCTACAATGAGCAGTTCTTC. Its protein product is CSVGGLPSSYNEQFF.

This clonotype was seen many times. The rearrangement joins TRBV5-1 to TRBJ2-3; TRBD2 matches at 16 bases. Per the germline V gene, CDR1 is SGHRS and CDR2 is YFSETQ. Trimming cost V 4 bases and J 6 bases; bases outside gene matches: 5. The CDR3 runs to 16 residues. The CDR3 loop reads CASSPGLAGGFDTQYF. The CDR3, as DNA: TGCGCCAGCAGCCCGGGACTAGCGGGGGGGTTCGATACGCAGTATTTT.

As to this clonotype: This clone may be a read error of a much larger clone one base away. The chain carries TRBV12-3 or TRBV12-4 and TRBJ2-5, with 11 nucleotides matching TRBD1. The CDR3 is 15 amino acids. The CDR3 region has the DNA TGTGCCAACAGTAGGGGACAGGGGGTCGTAGAGACCCAGTACTTC. Its translation: CANSRGQGVVETQYF.

There are many counts of this clonotype. This chain joins TRBV28 and TRBJ2-6; 7 bases align to TRBD1. Germline CDR1 MDHEN, CDR2 SYDVKM. The CDR3 has 20 amino acids. Trimming cost V 3 bases and J 1 base; bases outside gene matches: 15. CDR3 residues: CASSLGGTGALFSGANVLTF. For the CDR3, the DNA is TGTGCCAGCAGTTTGGGCGGAACAGGGGCTTTATTTTCTGGGGCCAACGTCCTGACTTTC.

The chain links TRBV6-2 or TRBV6-3 to TRBJ2-1; TRBD2 agrees at 8 bases. The CDR3 spans 15 residues. V trimming: 0 bases; J trimming: 7 bases; junction bases outside the gene matches: 5. Germline V lookup: CDR1 MNHEY, CDR2 SVGEGT. CDR3 protein: CASSYSAGGMNEQFF. The CDR3 nucleotides are TGTGCCAGCAGTTACTCGGCGGGAGGAATGAATGAGCAGTTCTTC.

Comments on this clonotype: A much larger clone sits a single nucleotide away, making a read error possible. V is TRBV29-1 and J is TRBJ2-3; TRBD1 aligns across 10 bases. Germline CDR1 reads SQVTM; CDR2 reads ANQGSEA. The CDR3 has 13 residues. J gave up 3 bases and V 5 bases, and 2 bases lay outside the gene matches. In nucleotides, the CDR3 is TGCAGCGTTCGGACAGGGGGGACAGATACGCAGTATTTT. It yields the protein CSVRTGGTDTQYF.

The genes are TRBV7-3 and TRBJ2-4; 10 positions match TRBD2. The CDR3 runs 14 residues. Germline V lookup: CDR1 SGHTA, CDR2 FQGTGA. V trimming: 4 bases; J trimming: 13 bases; junction bases outside the gene matches: 10. The DNA of the CDR3 is TGTGCCAGCAGCTCGGGGGGACTAGCGAGAGAGCAGTACTTC. As protein: CASSSGGLAREQYF.

This clonotype was observed at least ten times. Being one base from a much bigger clone, this may be a read error. CDR3 coding DNA: TGCAGTGCTCCGGCTCGGGACAGCACCTGCAATGGCTACACCTTC. Translating it yields CSAPARDSTCNGYTF. The J gene is TRBJ1-2, the V gene TRBV20-1, with 7 bases that match TRBD1. This CDR3 region has 15 residues. The ends lost 5 bases at V and 6 bases at J; junction bases unmatched: 15. Germline loops: CDR1 DFQATT, CDR2 SNEGSKA (reference sequence).

This clonotype was seen repeatedly, ten times or more. J is TRBJ2-5 and V is TRBV6-2 or TRBV6-3; TRBD2 matches 8 bases. The germline CDR1 and CDR2 sequences are MNHEY and SVGEGT. CDR3 length: 14 residues. V shed 6 bases and J 4 bases; nucleotides not matched to a gene: 7. The CDR3 bases are TGTGCCAGCAGACGGGGGGGTTGGGGAGAGACCCAGTACTTC. Encoded protein: CASRRGGWGETQYF.

J is TRBJ2-7 and V is TRBV6-5; D remains unclear. With 7 bases removed from V and 3 bases from J, the gap between germline ends came to 10 bases. Per germline, CDR1 MNHEY and CDR2 SVGAGI. The CDR3 has 12 residues. CDR3 bases: TGTGCCAGCAATTCAAACTACTACGAGCAGTACTTC. Translating it yields CASNSNYYEQYF.

The chain combines TRBV2 with TRBJ1-4; D gene ambiguous. With 4 bases removed from V and 0 bases from J, the gap between germline ends came to 6 bases. This CDR3 has 14 amino acids. The V gene's germline CDR1 is SNHLY and CDR2 FYNNEI. The CDR3 DNA sequence: TGTGCCAGCAGTGTTCGGGCAACTAATGAAAAACTGTTTTTT. This gives the protein CASSVRATNEKLFF.